The T cell receptor (beta chain) described here comes from a study of T-cell memory formation after mild COVID-19. Study-wide results and caveats: Clones from the second wave (peaking day 37) had unconfirmed SARS-CoV-2 specificity. Prior to infection, memory already included some responding clones, suggesting cross-reactive memory joined. Clones that contracted from day 15 to 85 had balanced CD4/CD8; later expanders were CD4+ biased.

5'RACE, which relied on constant-segment primers, yielded TCR alpha and TCR beta cDNA libraries carrying sample barcodes and UMIs. Via MiXCR, TCRdb re-called the 5' RACE reads, giving one row per CDR3 protein. The sample includes under 200,000 distinct CDR3 sequences, under 15% seen only once; the top ten take roughly 3.3%. Of note for this clonotype: Its target is not known.

V lost 6 bases and J lost 4; bases outside the gene matches: 4. From germline, CDR1 is MNHEY and CDR2 SMNVEV (reference sequence). The CDR3 has 13 residues. The J gene is TRBJ1-2, the V gene TRBV27; TRBD1 aligns across 8 bases. The specimen was PBMCs or a T cell subset sorted from them (not recorded which). This clonotype was obtained from a man between 18 and 29 years old who had mild COVID-19 (a few samples of this study predate the infection). Cell type and time point are not known. CDR3 region: CASRITGGYGYTF. CDR3 sequence (DNA): TGTGCCAGCAGGATTACAGGGGGCTATGGCTACACCTTC.